This T cell receptor (beta chain) is from a study of shared clonotypes between healthy human individuals. Study information: CD8 memory received one plate per donor, CD8 naive two, CD4 memory three and CD4 naive three.

Using immunoSEQ multiplex PCR, the repertoire was profiled, and TCRdb retains in-frame clones only, with some absent. The repertoire consists of 600,000 to 750,000 clones, with approximately 77% occurring once and the leading ten covering approximately 1.7%. Study-wide results and caveats: Clonotype sharing levels among donors were expected to vary with sequencing depth.

This CDR3 region has 18 residues. Trimming left V 2 bases short and J 0 bases short, with 17 bases between. The germline V gene has CDR1 ENHRY and CDR2 SYGVKD. This clone has a single count. Its antigen is unidentified. This TCR came from a woman in her thirties in good health. The sample comprised memory CD4+ T cells sorted from blood. The subset is: CD45RA-negative fraction. The chain links TRBV10-3 to TRBJ1-3; D is perhaps TRBD1 (5 bases). In DNA form, the CDR3 reads TGTGCCATCAGTGAGCCGCTCATGGACACCCGCTCTGGAAACACCATATATTTT. It codes for CAISEPLMDTRSGNTIYF.